This T cell receptor (beta chain) was observed in a study of blood T cell repertoires in COVID-19 (dated by TCRdb to the early 2020s). Regarding the complete study: The collaborator samples originated in the United States, Italy and Spain and spanned the acute and convalescent phases of COVID-19. The material from the prospective study consisted of cDNA or gDNA derived from T cells, B-cell-depleted T cells, or PBMCs. The samples were drawn from the first 160 participants of the ongoing ImmuneRACE study and from more than 1,000 subjects provided by 6 global collaborators. Nearly every sample came with metadata listing a de-identified subject ID, COVID-19 status, age in years and sex. The repertoires were released in a freely available public database meant as a resource for research on the immune response to SARS-CoV-2. Where HLA class I and class II types were available, the types were taken from metadata supplied by the sample provider, not from assay-based typing. Subjects who had been exposed to COVID-19, were actively infected with it, or had recovered from it provided the deeply sampled blood TCRbeta repertoires that made up the dataset. The paper as a whole reports these results and caveats: The amount of clinical and demographic metadata varied by source and participant and was provided uncurated.

TCRbeta CDR3 regions were amplified from genomic DNA using the immunoSEQ Assay, a bias-controlled multiplex PCR. Per the authors' processing: Nucleated cell counts per sample were estimated from amplification of reference gene primers within the assay. To quantify the absolute abundance of each unique TCRbeta CDR3 rearrangement, sequence reads were collapsed and filtered. For each sample, productive Simpson clonality was calculated by taking the square root of Simpson's diversity index across productive rearrangements. This immuneACCESS table, as held by TCRdb, lists in-frame sequences with V and J called but not all clones. Of the missing ones, under half trace to an unresolved V gene in checked studies; the others have no known cause. The DNA was the basis for D and trimming; V, J and clone size are from that table. Within this sample are 250,000 to 300,000 clones, with less than 90% of them counted one time only. About 12% of the sample is in the top ten clones.

One collaborating source in Seattle enrolled patients while the patients were actively infected and followed the patients over time throughout the course of disease. The collaborating institutions used their own protocols to collect whole blood in K2EDTA tubes. For TCRbeta analysis, collaborator samples were shipped as frozen whole blood, as isolated PBMCs, or as DNA extracted from either sample type. Per the germline V gene (reference sequence), SEHNR is the CDR1 and FQNEAQ is the CDR2. The germline V and J ends show losses of 5 bases and 0 bases respectively, and no gene match explains 7 bases of the junction. The CDR3, cysteine through phenylalanine, is 16 amino acids long. Only the CDR3 portion is preserved as DNA: 48 bases, with reading frame beginning at the first base. Details on this clone: The antigen it binds to is not known. One base away there is no much larger clone; base qualities are not given.

The sequencing input was peripheral blood. This clonotype was obtained from a woman under 40 with COVID-19, enrolled during active disease. The receptor chain draws on TRBV7-9 and TRBJ1-3, and TRBD1 matches 7 of the central bases. The CDR3 reads as follows: CASSPTGDSSGNTIYF. The DNA sequence follows: TGTGCCAGCAGCCCTACAGGGGACAGCTCTGGAAACACCATATATTTT.